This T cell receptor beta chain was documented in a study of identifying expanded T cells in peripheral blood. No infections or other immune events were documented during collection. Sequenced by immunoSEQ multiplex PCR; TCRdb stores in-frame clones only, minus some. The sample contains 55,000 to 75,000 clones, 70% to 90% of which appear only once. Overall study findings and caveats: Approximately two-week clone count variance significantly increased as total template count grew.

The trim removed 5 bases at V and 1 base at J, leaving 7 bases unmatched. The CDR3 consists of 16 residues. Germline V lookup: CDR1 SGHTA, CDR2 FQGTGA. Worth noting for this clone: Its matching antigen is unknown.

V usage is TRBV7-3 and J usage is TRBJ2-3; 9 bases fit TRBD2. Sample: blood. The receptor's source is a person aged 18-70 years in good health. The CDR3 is CASSRRAGGGTDTQYF. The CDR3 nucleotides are TGTGCCAGCAGCCGGCGAGCGGGGGGCGGCACAGATACGCAGTATTTT.